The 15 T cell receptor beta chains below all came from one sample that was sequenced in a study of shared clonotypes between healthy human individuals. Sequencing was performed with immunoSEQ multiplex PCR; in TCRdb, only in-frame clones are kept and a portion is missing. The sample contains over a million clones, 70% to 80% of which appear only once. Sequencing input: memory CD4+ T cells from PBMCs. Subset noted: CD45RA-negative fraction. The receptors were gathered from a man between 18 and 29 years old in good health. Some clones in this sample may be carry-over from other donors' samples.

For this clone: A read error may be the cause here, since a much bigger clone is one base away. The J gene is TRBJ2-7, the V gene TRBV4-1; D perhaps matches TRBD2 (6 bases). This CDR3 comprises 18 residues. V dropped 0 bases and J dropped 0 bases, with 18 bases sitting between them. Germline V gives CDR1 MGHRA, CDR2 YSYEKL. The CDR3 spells CASSQDRGYGGPSYEQYF. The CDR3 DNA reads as TGCGCCAGCAGCCAAGATCGGGGGTACGGCGGCCCCTCCTACGAGCAGTACTTC.

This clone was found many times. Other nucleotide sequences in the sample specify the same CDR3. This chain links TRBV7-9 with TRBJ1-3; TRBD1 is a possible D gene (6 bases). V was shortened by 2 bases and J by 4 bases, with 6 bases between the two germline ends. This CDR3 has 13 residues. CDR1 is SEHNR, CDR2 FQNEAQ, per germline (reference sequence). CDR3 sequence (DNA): TGTGCCAGCAGCTTACAGGGGGGAAACACCATATATTTT. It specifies CASSLQGGNTIYF.

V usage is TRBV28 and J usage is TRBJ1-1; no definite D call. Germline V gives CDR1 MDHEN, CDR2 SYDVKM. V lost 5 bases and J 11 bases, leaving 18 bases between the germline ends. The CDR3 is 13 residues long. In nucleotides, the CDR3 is TGTGCCAGCAGTCCCTCGGGGAGTCGGCAGGCTTTCTTT. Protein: CASSPSGSRQAFF.

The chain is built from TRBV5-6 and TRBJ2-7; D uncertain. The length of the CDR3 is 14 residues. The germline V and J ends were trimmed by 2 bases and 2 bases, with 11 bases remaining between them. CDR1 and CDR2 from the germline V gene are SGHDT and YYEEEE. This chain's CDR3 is CASSFRFPPYEQYF. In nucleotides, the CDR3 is TGTGCCAGCAGCTTCAGGTTCCCGCCCTACGAGCAGTACTTC.

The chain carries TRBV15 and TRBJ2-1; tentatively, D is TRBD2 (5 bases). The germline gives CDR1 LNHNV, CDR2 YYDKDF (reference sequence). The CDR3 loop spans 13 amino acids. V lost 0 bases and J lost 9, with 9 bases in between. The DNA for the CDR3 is TGTGCCACCAGCAGAGACGCTCGGGGTGAGCAGTTCTTC. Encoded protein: CATSRDARGEQFF.

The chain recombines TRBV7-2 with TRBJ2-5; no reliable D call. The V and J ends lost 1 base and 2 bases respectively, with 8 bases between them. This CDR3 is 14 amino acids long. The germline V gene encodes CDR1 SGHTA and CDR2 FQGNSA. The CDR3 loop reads CASSLGSDQETQYF. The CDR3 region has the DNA TGTGCCAGCAGCTTAGGTTCGGATCAAGAGACCCAGTACTTC.

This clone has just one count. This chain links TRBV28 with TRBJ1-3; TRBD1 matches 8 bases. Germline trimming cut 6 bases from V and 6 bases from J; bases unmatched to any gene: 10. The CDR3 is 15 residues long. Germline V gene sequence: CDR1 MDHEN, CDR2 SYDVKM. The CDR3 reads CASRSDRAGLNTIYF. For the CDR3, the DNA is TGTGCCAGCAGATCGGACAGGGCCGGGCTAAACACCATATATTTT.

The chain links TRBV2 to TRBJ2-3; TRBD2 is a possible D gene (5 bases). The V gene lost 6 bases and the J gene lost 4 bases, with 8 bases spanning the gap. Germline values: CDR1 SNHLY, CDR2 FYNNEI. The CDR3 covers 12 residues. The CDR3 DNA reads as TGTGCCAGCAGCACAGCGGCAGATACGCAGTATTTT. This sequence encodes CASSTAADTQYF.

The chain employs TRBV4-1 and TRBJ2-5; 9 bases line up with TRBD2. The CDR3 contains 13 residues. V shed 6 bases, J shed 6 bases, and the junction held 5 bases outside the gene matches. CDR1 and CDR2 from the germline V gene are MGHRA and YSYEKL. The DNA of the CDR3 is TGCGCCAGCAGGGCTAGCGGGAAACAGACCCAGTACTTC. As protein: CASRASGKQTQYF.

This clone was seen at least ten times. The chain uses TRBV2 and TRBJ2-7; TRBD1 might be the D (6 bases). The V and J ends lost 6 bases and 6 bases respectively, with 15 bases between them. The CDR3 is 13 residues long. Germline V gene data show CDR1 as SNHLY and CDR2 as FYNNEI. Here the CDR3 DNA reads TGTGCCAGCAGGGCGGAAACAGGGACCGAGCAGTACTTC. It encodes CASRAETGTEQYF.

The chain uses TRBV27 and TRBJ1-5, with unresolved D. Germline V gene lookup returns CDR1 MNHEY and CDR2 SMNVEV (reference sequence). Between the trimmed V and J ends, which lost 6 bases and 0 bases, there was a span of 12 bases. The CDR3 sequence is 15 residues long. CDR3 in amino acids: CASSPGPVSNQPQHF. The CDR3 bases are TGTGCCAGCAGCCCCGGGCCAGTTAGCAATCAGCCCCAGCATTTT.

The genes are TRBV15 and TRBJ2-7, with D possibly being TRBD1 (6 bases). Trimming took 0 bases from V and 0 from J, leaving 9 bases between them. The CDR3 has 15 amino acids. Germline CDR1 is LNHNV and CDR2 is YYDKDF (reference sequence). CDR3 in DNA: TGTGCCACCAGCAGAGATGTAGGGGGCTCCTACGAGCAGTACTTC. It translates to CATSRDVGGSYEQYF.

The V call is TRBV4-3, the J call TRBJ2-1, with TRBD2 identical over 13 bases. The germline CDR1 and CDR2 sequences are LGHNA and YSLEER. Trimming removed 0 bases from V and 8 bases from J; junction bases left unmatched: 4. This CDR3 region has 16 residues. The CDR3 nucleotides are TGCGCCAGCAGCCAAGAGTCACTAGCGGGAGGGTATGAGCAGTTCTTC. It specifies CASSQESLAGGYEQFF.

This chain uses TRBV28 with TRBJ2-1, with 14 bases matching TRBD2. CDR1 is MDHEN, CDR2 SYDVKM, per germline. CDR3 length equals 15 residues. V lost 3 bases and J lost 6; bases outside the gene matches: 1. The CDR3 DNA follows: TGTGCCAGCAGTTTGACTAGCGGGAGGGTCAATGAGCAGTTCTTC. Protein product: CASSLTSGRVNEQFF.

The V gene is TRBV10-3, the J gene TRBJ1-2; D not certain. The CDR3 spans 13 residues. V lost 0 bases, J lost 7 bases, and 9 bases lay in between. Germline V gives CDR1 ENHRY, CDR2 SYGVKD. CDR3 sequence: CAISESTRAGYTF. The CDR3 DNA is TGTGCCATCAGTGAGTCGACGAGGGCTGGCTACACCTTC.